This T cell receptor beta chain was sequenced for a study of shared clonotypes between healthy human individuals. Overall study results and limits: For sorted subsets, rarefaction showed incomplete sequencing despite large depth.

The table came from immunoSEQ multiplex PCR; TCRdb's copy has only in-frame clones and leaves some out. This table holds 1.5 million to 1.9 million clones, approximately 98% found once. Every one of the donors was a Caucasian adult that lived in Nashville, Tennessee. In the case of this clone: What it binds is unknown.

This CDR3 has 19 residues. Germline lookup yields CDR1 LGHNA and CDR2 YNFKEQ. Deletions cut 0 bases from V and 7 bases from J, with 24 bases between. The sequencing input was naive CD4+ T cells sorted from blood. Subset in this sample: CD45RA+ positively selected. J is TRBJ2-2 and V is TRBV4-2; possible D gene TRBD2, 6 bases. This TCR was recovered from a man between 25 and 39 years old in good health. Here the CDR3 DNA reads TGTGCCAGCAGCCAAGATGGAAGACGCGGAGGGAGAGGGTACGGGGAGCTGTTTTTT. Protein: CASSQDGRRGGRGYGELFF.